The clone carrying this TCR beta chain has only a few counts. No antigen is known for it. This sample is drawn from a study of T cells after yellow fever vaccination. Study-wide results and limits: Abundant clonotypes (contaminants from the bulk population) could be present in FACS-sorted repertoires. Primary-vaccination clones mostly resurfaced post-booster (96% CD4, approximately 87% CD8).

Trimming left V 2 bases short and J 6 bases short, with 8 bases between. The germline V gene encodes CDR1 MDHEN and CDR2 SYDVKM. This CDR3 region has 12 residues. MiXCR was run by TCRdb on the 5' RACE reads, yielding one entry per CDR3 protein. The table includes some 500,000 distinct CDR3 sequences, about 13% detected once. This sequence originates from a young man who received the YFV17D yellow fever vaccine. This sequence joins TRBV28 and TRBJ2-7; D not resolved. This material consisted of PBMCs, taken on the day of the yellow fever booster vaccination. In DNA, the CDR3 is TGTGCCAGCAGTTTACCAGGCCCCGAGCAGTACTTC. It is translated as CASSLPGPEQYF.